This TCR beta chain comes out of a study of graft-versus-host responses after intestinal transplantation. Clones were sequenced by immunoSEQ multiplex PCR, and TCRdb holds only the in-frame ones, with some missing. The repertoire holds 100,000 or so clones, with 91% as singletons. On this clone: Its target is unknown.

Study outcomes and limitations: GvH clones detected in recipient marrow included some appearing first in ileum or blood. Peak levels of circulating GvH clones tracked with early post-transplant HvG declines.

Germline CDR1 reads LNHNV; CDR2 reads YYDKDF (reference sequence). Trimming removed 1 base at V and 6 bases at J, with 11 bases between. The CDR3 is made up of 14 amino acids. The source of this sequence is a human donor who was the organ donor for an intestinal transplant. The V call is TRBV15, the J call TRBJ2-3; the D gene is possibly TRBD2 (7 bases). The sample here was unstimulated CD4+ T cells sorted from spleen or lymph node cells, taken before transplant. CDR3 in DNA: TGTGCCACCAGCAGAGTTAGGGGGGGCGATACGCAGTATTTT. It specifies CATSRVRGGDTQYF.